This T cell receptor (beta chain) was recovered during a study of PD-1 blockade in mismatch repair-deficient tumors. Libraries were prepared by immunoSEQ multiplex PCR; TCRdb keeps only in-frame clonotypes and omits some of them. This sample yields some 130,000 clones, of which about 88% are seen a single time; 12% belongs to the top ten. Per the germline V gene, CDR1 is MGHRA and CDR2 is YSYEKL. Trimming cost V 1 base and J 5 bases, with 9 bases left between them. The CDR3 is 13 residues long. The V and J genes are TRBV4-1 and TRBJ2-7; D ambiguous. This TCR came from an adult with mismatch repair-deficient cancer. Specimen: peripheral blood, collected approximately 72 weeks after starting pembrolizumab. This CDR3 reads CASSQGLLNEQYF. The CDR3 coding sequence is TGCGCCAGCAGCCAAGGTCTACTCAACGAGCAGTACTTC.